This TCR beta chain came from a study of CD8 T cells in ankylosing spondylitis. In this sample, this clonotype turned up a few times. Its matching antigen is unknown. TCRdb reanalysed the 5' RACE reads using MiXCR and keeps one entry per CDR3 protein. The sample has around 130,000 distinct CDR3 sequences; 15% to 20% are singletons. The study's findings and limits: Disease-associated clonotypes exhibited CD8+ identity and were relatively infrequent in peripheral blood. Reports of some motif variants in reactive arthritis synovial fluid and blood predate this one. One TCR beta motif, made up of seven to nine highly homologous variants, appeared characteristic of ankylosing spondylitis blood.

This CDR3 contains 16 residues. Germline V gene data show CDR1 as SGHDN and CDR2 as FVKESK. Unmatched junction bases numbered 4, after V lost 0 bases and J lost 6 bases. Sequences were obtained from blood, either unsorted or a sorted T cell fraction (not recorded which). The sequence derives from a male donor with ankylosing spondylitis. The V call is TRBV14, the J call TRBJ2-1; 11 bases are a match to TRBD2. CDR3 in amino acids: CASSQELAGVGNEQFF. The CDR3 DNA reads TGTGCCAGCAGCCAAGAACTAGCGGGAGTGGGCAATGAGCAGTTCTTC.